This T cell receptor beta chain is from a study of blood T cell repertoires in COVID-19. Libraries were prepared by immunoSEQ multiplex PCR; TCRdb keeps only in-frame clonotypes and omits some of them. Among about 150,000 clones listed, roughly 80% were seen once. Researchers sorted participants into cohorts using their self-reported clinical history. Trimming shortened V by 7 bases and J by 0 bases, and 13 bases separated the two germline ends. This CDR3 has 14 amino acids. The germline V gene has CDR1 SGHRS and CDR2 YFSETQ. The TCR sequence derives from a woman aged 45-65 years who had recovered from COVID-19. The genes are TRBV5-1 and TRBJ1-1; D remains unclear. Material: PBMCs or T cells enriched from blood (not recorded which). CDR3 residues: CASGGGDLNTEAFF. The CDR3 DNA follows: TGCGCCAGCGGCGGAGGTGATCTGAACACTGAAGCTTTCTTT.